The sequence of this T cell receptor (beta chain) was determined in a study of beta chain features in type 1 diabetes. For the study at large: All samples combined gave under 110,000,000 sorted cells for examination.

This clone was counted between two and nine times. Its specificity is not known. cDNA synthesis used the whole RNA isolate, giving expressed TCRB sequences. Profiled with immunoSEQ multiplex PCR; TCRdb holds only in-frame clones, not every one. The table lists hundreds of thousands of clones, around 15% of them singletons, with approximately 0.043% in the top ten. Study-level findings and limits: The similarity of naive, central memory and Treg TCRB repertoires appeared greater among patients than among healthy donors. Significant though moderate, a shortening of TCRB CDR3s appeared in all four CD4+ subsets of Type 1 diabetes patients.

The origin of this receptor is a young man with type 1 diabetes. The sequenced material came from naive CD4+ T cells from blood.

In DNA, the CDR3 is TGCAGCGCCCTAGACCCTAGCGACGCAACCTACGAGCAGTACTTC. Its translation is CSALDPSDATYEQYF. The chain links TRBV29-1 to TRBJ2-7; D might be TRBD2 (6 bases). CDR3 length: 15 residues. Germline V lookup: CDR1 SQVTM, CDR2 ANQGSEA. Trimming removed 7 bases from V and 2 bases from J, with 21 bases in between.